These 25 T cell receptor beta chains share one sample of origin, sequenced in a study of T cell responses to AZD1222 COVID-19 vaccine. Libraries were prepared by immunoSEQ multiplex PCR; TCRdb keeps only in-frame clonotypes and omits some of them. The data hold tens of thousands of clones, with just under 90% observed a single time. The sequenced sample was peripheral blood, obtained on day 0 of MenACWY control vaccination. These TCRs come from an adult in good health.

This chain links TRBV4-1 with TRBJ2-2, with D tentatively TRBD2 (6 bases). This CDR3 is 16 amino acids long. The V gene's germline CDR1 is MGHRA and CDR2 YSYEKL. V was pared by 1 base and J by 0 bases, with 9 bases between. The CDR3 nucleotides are TGCGCCAGCAGCCAAGGAGGAGGGGCGAACACCGGGGAGCTGTTTTTT. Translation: CASSQGGGANTGELFF.

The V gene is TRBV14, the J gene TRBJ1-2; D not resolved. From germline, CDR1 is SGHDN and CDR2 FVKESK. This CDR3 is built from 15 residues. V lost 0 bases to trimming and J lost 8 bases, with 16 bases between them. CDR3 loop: CASSQDWPFLGGYTF. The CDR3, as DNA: TGTGCCAGCAGCCAAGATTGGCCCTTCCTCGGAGGCTACACCTTC.

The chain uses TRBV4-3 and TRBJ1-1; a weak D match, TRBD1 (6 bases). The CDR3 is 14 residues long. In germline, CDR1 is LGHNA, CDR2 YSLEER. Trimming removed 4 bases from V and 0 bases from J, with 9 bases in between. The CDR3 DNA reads TGCGCCAGCAGCCCCGGGACACTGAACACTGAAGCTTTCTTT. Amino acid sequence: CASSPGTLNTEAFF.

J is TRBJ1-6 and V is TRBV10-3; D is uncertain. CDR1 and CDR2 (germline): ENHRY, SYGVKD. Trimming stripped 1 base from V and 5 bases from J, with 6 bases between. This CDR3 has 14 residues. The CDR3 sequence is CAISEWADNSPLHF. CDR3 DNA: TGTGCCATCAGTGAGTGGGCAGATAATTCACCCCTCCACTTT.

The CDR3 region has the DNA TGTGCCAGTAGTATCCCCGTTTACAATGAGCAGTTCTTC. This encodes CASSIPVYNEQFF. This chain uses TRBV19 with TRBJ2-1; D remains ambiguous. V lost 3 bases and J lost 4, with 7 bases in between. The CDR3 extends over 13 amino acids. Germline V gene data show CDR1 as LNHDA and CDR2 as SQIVND (reference sequence).

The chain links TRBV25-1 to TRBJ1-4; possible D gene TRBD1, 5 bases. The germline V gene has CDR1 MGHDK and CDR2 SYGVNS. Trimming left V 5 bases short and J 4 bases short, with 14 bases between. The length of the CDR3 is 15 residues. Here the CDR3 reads CASSRPGLDNEKLFF. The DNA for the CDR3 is TGTGCCAGCAGTCGGCCGGGACTGGATAATGAAAAACTGTTTTTT.

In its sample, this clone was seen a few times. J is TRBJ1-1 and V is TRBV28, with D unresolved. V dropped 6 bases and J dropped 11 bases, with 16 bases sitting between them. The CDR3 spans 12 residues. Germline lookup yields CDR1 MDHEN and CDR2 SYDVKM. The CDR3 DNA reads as TGTGCCAGCAGCCAGGTGGAGGTTACGGCTTTCTTT. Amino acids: CASSQVEVTAFF.

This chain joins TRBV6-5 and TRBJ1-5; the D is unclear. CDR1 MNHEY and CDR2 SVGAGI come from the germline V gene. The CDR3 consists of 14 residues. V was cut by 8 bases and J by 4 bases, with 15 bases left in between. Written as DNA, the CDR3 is TGTGCCAGCGGCCCGGACGGTTCTAATCAGCCCCAGCATTTT. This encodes CASGPDGSNQPQHF.

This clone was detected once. The CDR3 loop is CASSLANIAGHEQFF. The CDR3 region has the DNA TGCGCCAGCAGCTTGGCCAATATTGCGGGTCATGAGCAGTTCTTC. The gene calls are TRBV5-1 and TRBJ2-1; D may be TRBD2 (5 bases). In germline, CDR1 is SGHRS, CDR2 YFSETQ. The CDR3 is made up of 15 amino acids. V was trimmed by 0 bases and J by 8 bases, leaving 15 bases between them.

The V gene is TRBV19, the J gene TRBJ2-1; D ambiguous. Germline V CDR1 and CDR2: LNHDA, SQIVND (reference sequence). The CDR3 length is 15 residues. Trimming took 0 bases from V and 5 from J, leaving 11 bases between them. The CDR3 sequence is CASSIDYRNHNEQFF. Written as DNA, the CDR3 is TGTGCCAGTAGTATAGATTACAGAAACCACAATGAGCAGTTCTTC.

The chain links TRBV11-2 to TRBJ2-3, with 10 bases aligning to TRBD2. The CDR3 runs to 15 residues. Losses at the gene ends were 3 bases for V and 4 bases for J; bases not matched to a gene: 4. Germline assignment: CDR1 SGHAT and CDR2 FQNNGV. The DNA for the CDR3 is TGTGCCAGCAGCTTCATAGCGGGGGGCGCAGATACGCAGTATTTT. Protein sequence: CASSFIAGGADTQYF.

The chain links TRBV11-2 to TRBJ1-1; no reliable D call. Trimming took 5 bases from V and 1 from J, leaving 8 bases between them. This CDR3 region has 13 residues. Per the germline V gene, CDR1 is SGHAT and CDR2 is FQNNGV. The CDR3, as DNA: TGTGCCAGCAGCCCGACATCGAACACTGAAGCTTTCTTT. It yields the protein CASSPTSNTEAFF.

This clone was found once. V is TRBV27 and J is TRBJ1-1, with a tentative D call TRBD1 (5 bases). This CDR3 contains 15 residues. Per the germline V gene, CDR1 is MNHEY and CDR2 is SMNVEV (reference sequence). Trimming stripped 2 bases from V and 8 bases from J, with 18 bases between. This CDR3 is CASSLQGRAPSEAFF. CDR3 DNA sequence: TGTGCCAGCAGTTTACAGGGCAGGGCCCCCTCGGAAGCTTTCTTT.

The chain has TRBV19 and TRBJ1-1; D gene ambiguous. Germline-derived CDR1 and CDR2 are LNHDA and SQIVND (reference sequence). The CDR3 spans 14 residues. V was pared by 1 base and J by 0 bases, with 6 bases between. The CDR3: CASSIGRVNTEAFF. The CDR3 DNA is TGTGCCAGTAGTATAGGTCGGGTGAACACTGAAGCTTTCTTT. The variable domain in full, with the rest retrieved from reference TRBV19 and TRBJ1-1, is DGGITQSPKYLFRKEGQNVTLSCEQNLNHDAMYWYRQDPGQGLRLIYYSQIVNDFQKGDIAEGYSVSREKKESFPLTVTSAQKNPTAFYLCASSIGRVNTEAFFGQGTRLTVV.

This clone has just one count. CDR3 DNA: TGTGCCAGCACCGTGGGACAGGGCAAATCCTACGAGCAGTACTTC. Translated: CASTVGQGKSYEQYF. The chain couples TRBV6-6 to TRBJ2-7; 9 nucleotides match TRBD1. Germline V CDR1 and CDR2: MNHNY, SVGAGI (reference sequence). The CDR3 totals 15 residues. After removal of 7 bases from V and 1 base from J, the junction contained 8 bases not matched to a gene.

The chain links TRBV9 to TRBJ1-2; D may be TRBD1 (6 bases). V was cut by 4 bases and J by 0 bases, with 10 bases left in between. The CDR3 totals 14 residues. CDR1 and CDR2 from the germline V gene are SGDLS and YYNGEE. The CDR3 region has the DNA TGTGCCAGCAGCAACAGGGCCGCTAACTATGGCTACACCTTC. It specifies CASSNRAANYGYTF. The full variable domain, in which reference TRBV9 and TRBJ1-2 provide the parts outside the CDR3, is DSGVTQTPKHLITATGQRVTLRCSPRSGDLSVYWYQQSLDQGLQFLIQYYNGEERAKGNILERFSAQQFPDLHSELNLSSLELGDSALYFCASSNRAANYGYTFGSGTRLTVV.

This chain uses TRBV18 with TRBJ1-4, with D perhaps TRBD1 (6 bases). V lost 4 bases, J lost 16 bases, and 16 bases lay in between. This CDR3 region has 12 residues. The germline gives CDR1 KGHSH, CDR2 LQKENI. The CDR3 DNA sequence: TGTGCCAGCTCACACCCGGAACAGGGCACGTTTTTT. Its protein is CASSHPEQGTFF.

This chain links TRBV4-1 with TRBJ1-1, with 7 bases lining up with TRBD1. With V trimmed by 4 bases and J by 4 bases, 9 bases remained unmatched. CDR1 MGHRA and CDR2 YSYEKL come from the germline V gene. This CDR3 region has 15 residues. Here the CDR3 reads CASSLTTSGGTEAFF. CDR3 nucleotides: TGCGCCAGCAGCCTCACGACCTCAGGGGGCACTGAAGCTTTCTTT.

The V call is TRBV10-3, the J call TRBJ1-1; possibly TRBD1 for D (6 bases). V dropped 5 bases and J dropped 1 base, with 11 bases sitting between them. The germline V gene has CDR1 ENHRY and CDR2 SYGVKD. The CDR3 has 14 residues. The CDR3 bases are TGTGCCATCAGTTCCGGGACAAAGAACACTGAAGCTTTCTTT. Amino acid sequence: CAISSGTKNTEAFF.

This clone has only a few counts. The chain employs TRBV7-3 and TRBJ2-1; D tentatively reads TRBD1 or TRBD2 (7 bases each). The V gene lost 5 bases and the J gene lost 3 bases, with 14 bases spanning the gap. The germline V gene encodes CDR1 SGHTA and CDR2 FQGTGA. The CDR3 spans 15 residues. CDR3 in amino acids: CASSPRGGDYNEQFF. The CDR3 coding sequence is TGTGCCAGCAGCCCCAGGGGGGGCGACTACAATGAGCAGTTCTTC.

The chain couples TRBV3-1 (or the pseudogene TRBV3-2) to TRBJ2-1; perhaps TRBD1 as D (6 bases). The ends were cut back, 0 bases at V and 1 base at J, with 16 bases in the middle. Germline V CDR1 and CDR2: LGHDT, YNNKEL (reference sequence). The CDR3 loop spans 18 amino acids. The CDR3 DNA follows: TGTGCCAGCAGCCAAGATCTTAACCCAGGGGTGTCCTACAATGAGCAGTTCTTC. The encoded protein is CASSQDLNPGVSYNEQFF.

CDR3 in amino acids: CASSGGANQPQHF. CDR3 nucleotide sequence: TGTGCCAGCAGCGGTGGGGCCAATCAGCCCCAGCATTTT. The V call is TRBV9, the J call TRBJ1-5, with D maybe TRBD1 (5 bases). Trimming left V 3 bases short and J 3 bases short, with 7 bases between. This CDR3 contains 13 residues. Germline V CDR1 and CDR2: SGDLS, YYNGEE.

The CDR3 is CASSYSVASGSNEQFF. The CDR3 DNA is TGTGCCAGCAGTTACTCGGTGGCTAGCGGAAGCAATGAGCAGTTCTTC. This sequence joins TRBV6-5 and TRBJ2-1; 7 bases line up with TRBD2. The CDR3 is made up of 16 amino acids. With 0 bases clipped from V and 6 bases from J, the junction kept 8 bases outside the gene matches. CDR1 MNHEY and CDR2 SVGAGI come from the germline V gene.

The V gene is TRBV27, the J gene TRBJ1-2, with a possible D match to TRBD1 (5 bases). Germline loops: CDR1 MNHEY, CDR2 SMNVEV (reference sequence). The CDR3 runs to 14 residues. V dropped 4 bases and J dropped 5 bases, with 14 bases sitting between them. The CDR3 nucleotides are TGTGCCAGCAGTTCCCCCGGGACCGCGTATGGCTACACCTTC. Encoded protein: CASSSPGTAYGYTF.

The CDR3 region is CASSLHASLPNSPLHF. CDR3 DNA sequence: TGTGCCAGCAGTTTACATGCCAGTCTTCCTAATTCACCCCTCCACTTT. The rearrangement joins TRBV6-5 to TRBJ1-6; no reliable D call. The germline V gene encodes CDR1 MNHEY and CDR2 SVGAGI. V was pared by 4 bases and J by 6 bases, with 16 bases between. The CDR3 has 16 amino acids.